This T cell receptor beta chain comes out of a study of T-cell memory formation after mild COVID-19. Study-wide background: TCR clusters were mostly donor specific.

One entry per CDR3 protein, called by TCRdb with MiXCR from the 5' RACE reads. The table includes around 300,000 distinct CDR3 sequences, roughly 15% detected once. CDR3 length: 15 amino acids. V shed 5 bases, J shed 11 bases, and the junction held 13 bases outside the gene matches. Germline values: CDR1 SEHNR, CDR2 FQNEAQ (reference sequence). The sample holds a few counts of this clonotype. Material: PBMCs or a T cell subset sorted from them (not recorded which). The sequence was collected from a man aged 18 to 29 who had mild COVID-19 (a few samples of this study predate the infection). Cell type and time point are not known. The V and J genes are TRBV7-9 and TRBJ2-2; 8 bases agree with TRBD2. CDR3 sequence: CASSETSATPPELFF. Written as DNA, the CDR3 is TGTGCCAGCAGCGAGACTAGCGCCACGCCTCCAGAGCTGTTTTTT.